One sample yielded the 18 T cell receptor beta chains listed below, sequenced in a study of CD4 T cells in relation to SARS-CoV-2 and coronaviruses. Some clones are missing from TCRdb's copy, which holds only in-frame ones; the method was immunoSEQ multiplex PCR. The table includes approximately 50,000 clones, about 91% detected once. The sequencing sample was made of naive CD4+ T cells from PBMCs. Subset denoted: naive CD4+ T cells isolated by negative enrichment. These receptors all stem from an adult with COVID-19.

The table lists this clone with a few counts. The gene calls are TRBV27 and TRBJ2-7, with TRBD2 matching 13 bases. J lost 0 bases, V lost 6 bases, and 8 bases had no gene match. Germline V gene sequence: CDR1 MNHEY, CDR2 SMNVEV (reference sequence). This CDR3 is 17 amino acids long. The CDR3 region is CASSPLAGGMSSYEQYF. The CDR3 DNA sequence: TGTGCCAGCAGCCCACTAGCGGGAGGGATGAGCTCCTACGAGCAGTACTTC.

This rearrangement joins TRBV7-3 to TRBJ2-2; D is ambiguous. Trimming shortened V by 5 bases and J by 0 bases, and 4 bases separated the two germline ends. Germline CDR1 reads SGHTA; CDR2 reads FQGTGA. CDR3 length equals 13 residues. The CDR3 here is CASSGSNTGELFF. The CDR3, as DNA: TGTGCCAGCAGCGGCTCGAACACCGGGGAGCTGTTTTTT.

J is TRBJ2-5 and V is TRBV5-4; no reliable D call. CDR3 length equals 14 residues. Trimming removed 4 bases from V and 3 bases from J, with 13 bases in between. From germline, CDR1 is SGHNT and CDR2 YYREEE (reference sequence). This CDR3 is CASSSPGRKETQYF. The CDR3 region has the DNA TGTGCCAGCAGCAGCCCCGGGCGGAAAGAGACCCAGTACTTC.

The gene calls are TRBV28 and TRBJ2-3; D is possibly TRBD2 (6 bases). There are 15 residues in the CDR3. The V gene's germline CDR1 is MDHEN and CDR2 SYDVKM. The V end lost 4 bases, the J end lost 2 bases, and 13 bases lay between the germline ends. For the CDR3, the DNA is TGTGCCAGCAGTTGGGGGGTACAGTCCACAGATACGCAGTATTTT. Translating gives CASSWGVQSTDTQYF.

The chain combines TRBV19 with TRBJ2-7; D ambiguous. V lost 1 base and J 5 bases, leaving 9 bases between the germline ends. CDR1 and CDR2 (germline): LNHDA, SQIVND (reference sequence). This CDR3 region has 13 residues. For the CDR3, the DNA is TGTGCCAGTAGTATAGTGTCCAACCACGAGCAGTACTTC. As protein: CASSIVSNHEQYF.

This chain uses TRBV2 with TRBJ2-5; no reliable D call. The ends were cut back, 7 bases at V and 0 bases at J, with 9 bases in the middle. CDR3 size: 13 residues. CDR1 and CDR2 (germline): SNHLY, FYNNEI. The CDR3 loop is CASKLEYQETQYF. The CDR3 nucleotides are TGTGCCAGCAAATTGGAGTACCAAGAGACCCAGTACTTC.

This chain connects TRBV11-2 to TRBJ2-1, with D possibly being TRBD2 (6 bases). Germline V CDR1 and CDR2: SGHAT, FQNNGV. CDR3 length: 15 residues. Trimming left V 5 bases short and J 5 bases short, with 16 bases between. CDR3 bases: TGTGCCAGCAGCCAACGGGGCGGGGTTCACAATGAGCAGTTCTTC. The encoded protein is CASSQRGGVHNEQFF.

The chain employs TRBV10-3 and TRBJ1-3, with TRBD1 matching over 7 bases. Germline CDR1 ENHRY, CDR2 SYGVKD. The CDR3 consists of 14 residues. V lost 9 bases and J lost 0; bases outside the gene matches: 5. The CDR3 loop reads CAIRQGNSGNTIYF. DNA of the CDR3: TGTGCCATTAGACAGGGTAACTCTGGAAACACCATATATTTT.

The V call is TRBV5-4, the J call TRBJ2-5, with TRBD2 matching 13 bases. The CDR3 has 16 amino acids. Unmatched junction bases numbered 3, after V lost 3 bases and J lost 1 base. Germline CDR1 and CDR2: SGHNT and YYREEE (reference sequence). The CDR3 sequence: CASSSGLAGAQETQYF. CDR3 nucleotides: TGTGCCAGCAGCTCCGGACTAGCGGGAGCCCAAGAGACCCAGTACTTC.

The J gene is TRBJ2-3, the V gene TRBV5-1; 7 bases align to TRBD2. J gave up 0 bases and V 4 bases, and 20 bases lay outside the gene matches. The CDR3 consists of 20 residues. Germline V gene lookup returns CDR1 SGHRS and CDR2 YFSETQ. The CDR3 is CASSRRPAGIGTTSTDTQYF. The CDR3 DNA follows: TGCGCCAGCAGCCGCCGGCCAGCGGGAATCGGCACAACTAGCACAGATACGCAGTATTTT.

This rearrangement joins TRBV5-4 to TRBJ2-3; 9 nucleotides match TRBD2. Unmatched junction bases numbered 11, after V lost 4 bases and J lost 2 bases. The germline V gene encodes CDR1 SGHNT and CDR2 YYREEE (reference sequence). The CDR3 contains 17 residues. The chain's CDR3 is CASSGGSGRAITDTQYF. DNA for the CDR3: TGTGCCAGCAGCGGGGGTAGCGGGAGAGCGATCACAGATACGCAGTATTTT.

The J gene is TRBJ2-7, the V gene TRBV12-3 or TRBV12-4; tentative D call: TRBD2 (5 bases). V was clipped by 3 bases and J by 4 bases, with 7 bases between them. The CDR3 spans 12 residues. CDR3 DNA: TGTGCCAGCAGTTTTTCGGGATACGAGCAGTACTTC. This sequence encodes CASSFSGYEQYF.

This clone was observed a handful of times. CDR3 sequence (DNA): TGCGCCAGCAGCCGGATCCGGGACGGGGTCACCTTC. Translating gives CASSRIRDGVTF. The chain couples TRBV4-1 to TRBJ1-2; tentative D call: TRBD1 (5 bases). The V gene's germline CDR1 is MGHRA and CDR2 YSYEKL. This CDR3 has 12 residues. Between the trimmed V and J ends, which lost 4 bases and 13 bases, there was a span of 16 bases.

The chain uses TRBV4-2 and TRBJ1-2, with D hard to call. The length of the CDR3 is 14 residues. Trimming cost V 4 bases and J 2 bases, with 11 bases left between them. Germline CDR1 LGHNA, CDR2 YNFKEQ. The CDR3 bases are TGTGCCAGCAGCCGTAGGGCTGACAACTATGGCTACACCTTC. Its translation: CASSRRADNYGYTF.

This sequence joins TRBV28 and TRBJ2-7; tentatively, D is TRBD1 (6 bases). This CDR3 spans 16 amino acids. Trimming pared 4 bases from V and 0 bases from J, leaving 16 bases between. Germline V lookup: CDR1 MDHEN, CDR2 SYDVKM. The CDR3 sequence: CASSSLGQAASYEQYF. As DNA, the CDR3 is TGTGCCAGCAGTTCCCTGGGACAAGCCGCCTCCTACGAGCAGTACTTC.

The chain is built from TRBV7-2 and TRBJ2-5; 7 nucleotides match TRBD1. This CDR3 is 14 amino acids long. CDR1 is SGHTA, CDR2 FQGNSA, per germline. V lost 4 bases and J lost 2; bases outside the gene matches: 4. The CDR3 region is CASSYRDSQETQYF. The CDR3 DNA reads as TGTGCCAGCAGCTACCGGGACAGTCAAGAGACCCAGTACTTC.

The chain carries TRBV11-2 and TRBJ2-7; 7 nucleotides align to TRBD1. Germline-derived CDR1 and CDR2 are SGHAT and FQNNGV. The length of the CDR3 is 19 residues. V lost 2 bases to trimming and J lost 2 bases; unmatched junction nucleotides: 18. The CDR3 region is CASSLIEWGRQGDPYEQYF. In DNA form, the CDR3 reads TGTGCCAGCAGCTTAATAGAATGGGGACGCCAGGGGGACCCCTACGAGCAGTACTTC.

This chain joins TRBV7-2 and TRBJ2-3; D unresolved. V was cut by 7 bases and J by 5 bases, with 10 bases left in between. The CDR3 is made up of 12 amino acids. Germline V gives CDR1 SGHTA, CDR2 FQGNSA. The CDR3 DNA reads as TGTGCCAGCAACTGGGCTAGAGATACGCAGTATTTT. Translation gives CASNWARDTQYF.